These 5 T cell receptor beta chains share one sample of origin, sequenced in a study of T cell responses to AZD1222 COVID-19 vaccine. Sequencing used immunoSEQ multiplex PCR; TCRdb keeps in-frame clones, though not all of them. This sample has 150,000 to 200,000 clones, with 80% to 90% found just once. The source material was peripheral blood, sampled 28 days after the second dose of the MenACWY control vaccine. The receptor set was obtained from an adult who received the MenACWY meningococcal vaccine as a control.

The chain has TRBV4-1 and TRBJ2-2; D gene ambiguous. Looked up from germline, CDR1 is MGHRA and CDR2 is YSYEKL. V lost 4 bases to trimming and J lost 5 bases, with 8 bases between them. The CDR3 is 13 amino acids. The CDR3 DNA reads as TGCGCCAGCAGCCTAGAGAATACCGGGGAGCTGTTTTTT. It yields the protein CASSLENTGELFF.

J is TRBJ1-3 and V is TRBV5-1; TRBD1 matches 7 bases. The CDR3 runs 15 residues. V shed 4 bases and J 6 bases; nucleotides not matched to a gene: 10. CDR1 is SGHRS and CDR2 is YFSETQ in the germline V gene. The CDR3 here is CASSMTGPKLNTIYF. CDR3 DNA: TGCGCCAGCAGCATGACAGGGCCCAAATTAAACACCATATATTTT.

The chain is built from TRBV27 and TRBJ1-5; D is undetermined. Germline CDR1 MNHEY, CDR2 SMNVEV (reference sequence). V lost 2 bases, J lost 2 bases, and 7 bases lay in between. The CDR3 is 14 amino acids. The CDR3 DNA follows: TGTGCCAGCAGTTTACACGGCGGCAATCAGCCCCAGCATTTT. The encoded protein is CASSLHGGNQPQHF.

The gene calls are TRBV25-1 and TRBJ2-1, with 12 bases that match TRBD2. The trim removed 4 bases at V and 7 bases at J, leaving 5 bases unmatched. This CDR3 contains 15 residues. Germline V gene lookup returns CDR1 MGHDK and CDR2 SYGVNS. CDR3 protein: CASSGLAGARNEQFF. CDR3 in DNA: TGTGCCAGCAGTGGACTAGCGGGAGCGCGTAATGAGCAGTTCTTC.

The chain employs TRBV9 and TRBJ1-2, with 7 nucleotides matching TRBD1. With 2 bases clipped from V and 4 bases from J, the junction kept 2 bases outside the gene matches. Germline V gene sequence: CDR1 SGDLS, CDR2 YYNGEE. The CDR3 totals 13 residues. CDR3 loop: CASSVWDSYGYTF. DNA of the CDR3: TGTGCCAGCAGCGTTTGGGACAGCTATGGCTACACCTTC.